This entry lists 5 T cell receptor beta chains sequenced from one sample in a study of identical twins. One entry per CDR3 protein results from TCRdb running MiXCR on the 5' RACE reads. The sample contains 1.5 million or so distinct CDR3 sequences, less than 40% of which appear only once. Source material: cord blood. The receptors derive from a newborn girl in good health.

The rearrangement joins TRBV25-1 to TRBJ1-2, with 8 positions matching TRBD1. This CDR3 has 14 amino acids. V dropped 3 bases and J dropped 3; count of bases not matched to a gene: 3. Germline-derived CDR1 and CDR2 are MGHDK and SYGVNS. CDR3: CASSDRGPDYGYTF. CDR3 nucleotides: TGTGCCAGCAGTGACAGGGGGCCTGACTATGGCTACACCTTC.

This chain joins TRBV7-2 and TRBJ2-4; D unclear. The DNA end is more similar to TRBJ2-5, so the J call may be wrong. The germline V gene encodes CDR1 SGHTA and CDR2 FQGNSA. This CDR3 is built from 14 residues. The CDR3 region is CASSLGVTEETQYF. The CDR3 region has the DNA TGTGCCAGCAGCTTAGGGGTAACGGAAGAGACCCAGTACTTC.

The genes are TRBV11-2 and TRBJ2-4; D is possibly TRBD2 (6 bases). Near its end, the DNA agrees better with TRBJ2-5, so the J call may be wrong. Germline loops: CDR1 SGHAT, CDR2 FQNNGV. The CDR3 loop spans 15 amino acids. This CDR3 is CASSLETASVETQYF. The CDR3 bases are TGTGCCAGCAGCTTAGAAACCGCTAGCGTGGAGACCCAGTACTTC.

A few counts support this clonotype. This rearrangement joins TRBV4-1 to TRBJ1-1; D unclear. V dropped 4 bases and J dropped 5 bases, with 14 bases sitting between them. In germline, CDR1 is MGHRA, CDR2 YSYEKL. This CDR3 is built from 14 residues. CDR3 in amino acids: CASSLNSPRTEAFF. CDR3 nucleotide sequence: TGCGCCAGCAGCCTGAATTCACCCCGGACTGAAGCTTTCTTT.

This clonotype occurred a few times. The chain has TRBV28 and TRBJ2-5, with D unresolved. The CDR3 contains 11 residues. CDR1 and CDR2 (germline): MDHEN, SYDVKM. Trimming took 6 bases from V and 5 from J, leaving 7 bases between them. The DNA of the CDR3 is TGTGCCAGCAGAACCCCCGAGACCCAGTACTTC. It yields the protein CASRTPETQYF.